A selection of T cell receptor beta chains follows, all from one sample in a study of CD8 T cells in Susac syndrome. TCRdb ran MiXCR on the immunoSEQ multiplex PCR reads and lists one entry per CDR3 protein. The sample has around 160,000 distinct CDR3 sequences, 90% to 95% seen once; the top ten hold around 0.14%. The source material was CD4+ T cells from PBMCs. These receptors all come from a human donor in good health. Both conserved end residues are part of each CDR3. Each record gives: D gene, clone size, J gene, V gene, CDR3 DNA, CDR3 protein. A D gene is named only where the DNA matches it firmly. Part of the rows lack a size; the others show once, few, many or a class for expanded clones.

d_gene: .
abundance: once
j_gene: TRBJ1-1
v_gene: TRBV2
CDR3nt: TGTGCCAGCACCGAAGCAGTGGGCACTGAAGCTTTCTTT
CDR3aa: CASTEAVGTEAFF

d_gene: .
abundance: .
j_gene: TRBJ2-5
v_gene: TRBV29-1
CDR3nt: TGCAGCGTCCGGGGGGCAGGGGAGACCCAGTACTTC
CDR3aa: CSVRGAGETQYF

d_gene: TRBD1
abundance: .
j_gene: TRBJ1-5
v_gene: TRBV29-1
CDR3nt: TGCAGCGTTAAACAGGGGGCGGATCAGCCCCAGCATTTT
CDR3aa: CSVKQGADQPQHF

d_gene: TRBD1
abundance: .
j_gene: TRBJ1-6
v_gene: TRBV5-4
CDR3nt: TGTGCCAGCATAATACAGGGGGCAAATTCACCCCTCCACTTT
CDR3aa: CASIIQGANSPLHF

d_gene: TRBD1
abundance: .
j_gene: TRBJ2-7
v_gene: TRBV20-1
CDR3nt: TGCAGTGCCCGGACAGGGATGACGCCCTACGAGCAGTACTTC
CDR3aa: CSARTGMTPYEQYF

d_gene: .
abundance: .
j_gene: TRBJ2-1
v_gene: TRBV6-6
CDR3nt: TGTGCCAGCAGTTACGATGAGCAGTTCTTC
CDR3aa: CASSYDEQFF

d_gene: .
abundance: .
j_gene: TRBJ1-6
v_gene: TRBV6-1
CDR3nt: TGTGCCAGCAGTGTGGACAGATCCTCACCCCTCCACTTT
CDR3aa: CASSVDRSSPLHF

d_gene: .
abundance: .
j_gene: TRBJ2-3
v_gene: TRBV20-1
CDR3nt: TGCAGTGCTAGAGACGAGGGGAGCACAGATACGCAGTATTTT
CDR3aa: CSARDEGSTDTQYF

d_gene: .
abundance: .
j_gene: TRBJ1-5
v_gene: TRBV20-1
CDR3nt: TGCAGTGCTAGGGAGACAGCTAATAGCAATCAGCCCCAGCATTTT
CDR3aa: CSARETANSNQPQHF

d_gene: .
abundance: .
j_gene: TRBJ2-7
v_gene: TRBV14
CDR3nt: TGTGCCAGCAGCCAAGAGACCTTCTACGAGCAGTACTTC
CDR3aa: CASSQETFYEQYF